The sequence of this T cell receptor beta chain was determined in a study of breast tumors, draining lymph nodes, adjacent tissues. Study outcomes and limitations: Luminal-like breast cancer showed significantly greater tumor-nontumor repertoire similarity than basal-like breast cancer did.

Samples came from axillary lymph nodes draining the breast cancer. TCRdb processed the multiplex PCR reads anew with MiXCR; each CDR3 protein has one entry. The sample carries about 270,000 distinct CDR3 sequences, roughly 30% recorded once. This clonotype was found many times. The antigen remains undetermined. V trimming: 4 bases; J trimming: 6 bases; junction bases outside the gene matches: 26. CDR3 size: 22 residues. Germline V gene lookup returns CDR1 LNHDA and CDR2 SQIVND (reference sequence). This chain joins TRBV19 and TRBJ2-1; 11 bases line up with TRBD2. The source material was axillary lymph node tissue. This TCR was sampled from a female donor with breast cancer. Some clones in this sample may be carry-over from other donors' samples. This CDR3 reads CASSNPKIAGGLSDVIGNEQFF. In DNA, the CDR3 is TGTGCCAGTAGTAACCCAAAAATAGCGGGAGGGCTGTCGGATGTTATAGGCAATGAGCAGTTCTTC. Based on the CDR3 plus reference TRBV19 and TRBJ2-1, the full variable domain is DGGITQSPKYLFRKEGQNVTLSCEQNLNHDAMYWYRQDPGQGLRLIYYSQIVNDFQKGDIAEGYSVSREKKESFPLTVTSAQKNPTAFYLCASSNPKIAGGLSDVIGNEQFFGPGTRLTVL.